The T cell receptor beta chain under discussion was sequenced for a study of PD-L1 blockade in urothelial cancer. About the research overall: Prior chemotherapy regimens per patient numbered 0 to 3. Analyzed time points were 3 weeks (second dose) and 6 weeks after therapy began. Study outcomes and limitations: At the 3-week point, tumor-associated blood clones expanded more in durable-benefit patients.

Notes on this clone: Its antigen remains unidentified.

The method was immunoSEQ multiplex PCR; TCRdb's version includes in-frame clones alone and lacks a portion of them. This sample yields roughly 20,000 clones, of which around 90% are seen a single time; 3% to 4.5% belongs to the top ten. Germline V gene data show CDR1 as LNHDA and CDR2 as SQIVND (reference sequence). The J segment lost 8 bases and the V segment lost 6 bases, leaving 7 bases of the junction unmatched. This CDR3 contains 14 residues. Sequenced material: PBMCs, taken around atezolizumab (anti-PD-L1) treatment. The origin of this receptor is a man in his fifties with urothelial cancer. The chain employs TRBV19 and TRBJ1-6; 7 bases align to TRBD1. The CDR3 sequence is CASRNRGEDSPLHF. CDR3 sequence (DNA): TGTGCCAGTAGGAACAGGGGAGAGGATTCACCCCTCCACTTT.